This TCR beta chain was documented in a study of T cells in Graves' hyperthyroidism and ophthalmopathy. The sample holds many counts of this clonotype. What it recognizes is unknown. RNA transcripts gave rise to amplified TCR beta CDR3 regions. Primed by the HTBI set, a first-round RT-PCR was run on the TCR CDR3. TCRdb re-called the multiplex PCR reads with MiXCR, one entry per CDR3 protein. The table shows fewer than 800,000 distinct CDR3 sequences, with around 15% occurring only once. V gave up 1 base and J gave up 0 bases, with 8 bases separating them. The CDR3 totals 15 residues. Study-wide findings and caveats: In the analysis, a 13 V-J model separated ophthalmopathy from stable hyperthyroidism.

Diagnostic decisions used clinical symptoms, serum thyroxine and TRAb, thyroid ultrasound and orbital computed tomography. The sequence was obtained from a man aged 18 to 30 with Graves' hyperthyroidism. The V gene is TRBV12-3 or TRBV12-4, the J gene TRBJ2-3; D is uncertain. The specimen was blood. The CDR3 reads CASSLVRGSTDTQYF. Here the CDR3 DNA reads TGTGCCAGCAGTTTAGTCCGCGGCAGCACAGATACGCAGTATTTT.